The 23 T cell receptor beta chains below come from one sample, sequenced in a study of blood T cell repertoires in COVID-19. Some clones are missing from TCRdb's copy, which holds only in-frame ones; the method was immunoSEQ multiplex PCR. The sample lists around 200,000 clones, 86% occurring once. Material: peripheral blood. The receptors here all came from a woman of 80 years or more in a cohort sampled during active or convalescent COVID-19.

This rearrangement joins TRBV30 to TRBJ1-2; D is ambiguous. The CDR3 runs to 14 residues. Per the germline V gene, CDR1 is GTSNPN and CDR2 is SVGIG (reference sequence). Deletions cut 5 bases from V and 8 bases from J, with 21 bases between. CDR3 in DNA: TGTGCCTGGGGCCCCTCGAGCGTATCACGAGGCTACACCTTC. Protein product: CAWGPSSVSRGYTF. Together with reference TRBV30 and TRBJ1-2, the CDR3 gives the full variable domain: SQTIHQWPATLVQPVGSPLSLECTVEGTSNPNLYWYRQAAGRGLQLLFYSVGIGQISSEVPQNLSASRPQDRQFILSSKKLLLSDSGFYLCAWGPSSVSRGYTFGSGTRLTVV.

The chain links TRBV7-5 to TRBJ1-4; whether TRBD1, the table's D call, matches the DNA was not checked. TRBV7-5 is marked as a pseudogene. There are 18 residues in the CDR3. Here the CDR3 reads CARSTYRRGKGRDEKLFF. The CDR3 DNA reads as TGTGCCAGAAGCACCTACAGAAGGGGGAAGGGAAGGGATGAAAAACTGTTTTTT.

This clone was picked up a small number of times. This chain links TRBV5-1 with TRBJ1-1; 10 bases line up with TRBD1. The CDR3 has 14 residues. The trim removed 4 bases at V and 4 bases at J, leaving 4 bases unmatched. Germline CDR1 is SGHRS and CDR2 is YFSETQ. CDR3 region: CASSPTGGFTEAFF. The CDR3 nucleotides read TGCGCCAGCAGCCCGACAGGGGGCTTCACTGAAGCTTTCTTT. Full variable domain (missing parts from reference TRBV5-1 and TRBJ1-1): KAGVTQTPRYLIKTRGQQVTLSCSPISGHRSVSWYQQTPGQGLQFLFEYFSETQRNKGNFPGRFSGRQFSNSRSEMNVSTLELGDSALYLCASSPTGGFTEAFFGQGTRLTVV.

This clone was detected once. The chain joins TRBV28 to TRBJ2-7; 11 bases agree with TRBD1. The V gene's germline CDR1 is MDHEN and CDR2 SYDVKM. This CDR3 has 12 amino acids. The V and J ends lost 3 bases and 10 bases, in that order; junction bases with no gene match: 2. CDR3 sequence (DNA): TGTGCCAGCAGTTTGGACAGGGGGCTACAGTACGTC. This codes for CASSLDRGLQYV.

The chain has TRBV19 and TRBJ2-1, with D possibly TRBD1 on 5 matching bases. Germline CDR1 is LNHDA and CDR2 is SQIVND (reference sequence). The CDR3 length is 13 residues. V lost 8 bases and J 9 bases, leaving 17 bases between the germline ends. CDR3 DNA: TGTGCCAGTGGTAATCAGGGATATCGTGAGCAGTTCTTC. Amino acids: CASGNQGYREQFF.

The gene calls are TRBV7-2 and TRBJ2-3; D not resolved. The germline V gene has CDR1 SGHTA and CDR2 FQGNSA. Trimming shortened V by 5 bases and J by 1 base, and 16 bases separated the two germline ends. The CDR3 is made up of 16 amino acids. This CDR3 is CASSPQVSVGTDTQYF. The CDR3 nucleotides read TGTGCCAGCAGCCCCCAGGTATCGGTAGGCACAGATACGCAGTATTTT.

This chain uses TRBV5-4 with TRBJ2-3; 11 positions agree with TRBD2. The CDR3 covers 15 residues. Germline V gene sequence: CDR1 SGHNT, CDR2 YYREEE (reference sequence). Trimming at V came to 4 bases and at J to 5 bases, leaving 6 bases not matched to a gene. This CDR3 is CASSPVGLAGDTQYF. CDR3 nucleotide sequence: TGTGCCAGCAGCCCAGTCGGACTAGCGGGAGATACGCAGTATTTT. The variable domain in full, completed from reference TRBV5-4 and TRBJ2-3, reads ETGVTQSPTHLIKTRGQQVTLRCSSQSGHNTVSWYQQALGQGPQFIFQYYREEENGRGNFPPRFSGLQFPNYSSELNVNALELDDSALYLCASSPVGLAGDTQYFGPGTRLTVL.

The rearrangement uses TRBV5-1 and TRBJ2-7; D ambiguous. The V end lost 0 bases, the J end lost 0 bases, and 13 bases lay between the germline ends. The CDR3 has 16 amino acids. Germline V lookup: CDR1 SGHRS, CDR2 YFSETQ. The CDR3 region is CASSLGGSIYSYEQYF. The CDR3 DNA is TGCGCCAGCAGCTTGGGAGGATCAATCTACTCCTACGAGCAGTACTTC.

The rearrangement uses TRBV5-8 and TRBJ2-7; D is undetermined. The ends were cut back, 0 bases at V and 12 bases at J, with 13 bases in the middle. This CDR3 contains 12 residues. The germline gives CDR1 SGHTS, CDR2 YDEGEE. Here the CDR3 DNA reads TGTGCCAGCAGCTTGGGGTCCCGCGTTCCGTACGTC. Protein: CASSLGSRVPYV.

This clone was detected only once. V usage is TRBV19 and J usage is TRBJ2-3; 10 bases agree with TRBD1. The CDR3 is made up of 18 amino acids. CDR1 and CDR2 (germline): LNHDA, SQIVND (reference sequence). The trim removed 5 bases at V and 0 bases at J, leaving 11 bases unmatched. CDR3 region: CASSEPGQGTLSTDTQYF. Here the CDR3 DNA reads TGTGCCAGTAGTGAGCCGGGACAGGGGACACTTAGCACAGATACGCAGTATTTT.

This rearrangement joins TRBV6-5 to TRBJ1-1, with 7 bases aligning to TRBD1. CDR3 length: 15 residues. Germline V gene lookup returns CDR1 MNHEY and CDR2 SVGAGI. Losses at the gene ends were 6 bases for V and 0 bases for J; bases not matched to a gene: 7. CDR3 amino acids: CASRRQGWMNTEAFF. The CDR3 DNA follows: TGTGCCAGCAGACGACAGGGTTGGATGAACACTGAAGCTTTCTTT.

The chain uses TRBV18 and TRBJ1-5, with a weak D call TRBD1 (5 bases). V lost 3 bases to trimming and J lost 1 base, with 13 bases between them. The V gene's germline CDR1 is KGHSH and CDR2 LQKENI. The CDR3 sequence is 16 residues long. The CDR3 reads CASSPNGGESNQPQHF. The DNA of the CDR3 is TGTGCCAGCTCACCTAACGGGGGTGAAAGCAATCAGCCCCAGCATTTT. The entire variable domain, with the rest obtained from reference TRBV18 and TRBJ1-5, is as follows: NAGVMQNPRHLVRRRGQEARLRCSPMKGHSHVYWYRQLPEEGLKFMVYLQKENIIDESGMPKERFSAEFPKEGPSILRIQQVVRGDSAAYFCASSPNGGESNQPQHFGDGTRLSIL.

This clone was found a few times. The chain uses TRBV2 and TRBJ1-4; D not certain. Per the germline V gene, CDR1 is SNHLY and CDR2 is FYNNEI. V gave up 5 bases and J gave up 5 bases, with 12 bases separating them. The CDR3 loop spans 14 amino acids. CDR3 in DNA: TGTGCCAGCAGTTCTGGGCCTGGGAATGAAAAACTGTTTTTT. It translates to CASSSGPGNEKLFF.

This sequence joins TRBV15 and TRBJ1-1; 8 bases line up with TRBD1. The ends lost 3 bases at V and 1 base at J; junction bases unmatched: 1. The CDR3 extends over 14 amino acids. From germline, CDR1 is LNHNV and CDR2 YYDKDF (reference sequence). The CDR3 coding sequence is TGTGCCACCAGCAGCGACAGGGGGAACACTGAAGCTTTCTTT. Translating gives CATSSDRGNTEAFF.

This sequence joins TRBV10-3 and TRBJ2-7; TRBD2 is a possible D gene (5 bases). V was shortened by 4 bases and J by 3 bases, with 7 bases between the two germline ends. CDR1 and CDR2 (germline): ENHRY, SYGVKD. There are 12 residues in the CDR3. CDR3 loop: CAISVEGYEQYV. The CDR3 bases are TGTGCCATCAGTGTAGAGGGCTACGAGCAGTACGTC.

The chain has TRBV14 and TRBJ1-6; D is perhaps TRBD1 (6 bases). V was trimmed by 4 bases and J by 7 bases, leaving 11 bases between them. The germline gives CDR1 SGHDN, CDR2 FVKESK. CDR3 size: 14 residues. The CDR3 nucleotides read TGTGCCAGCAGCCTGACAGGCCCAAATTCACCCCTCCACTTT. This gives the protein CASSLTGPNSPLHF.

The genes are TRBV27 and TRBJ1-2; 10 nucleotides match TRBD1. Germline V gene sequence: CDR1 MNHEY, CDR2 SMNVEV (reference sequence). This CDR3 has 12 residues. Losses at the gene ends were 5 bases for V and 6 bases for J; bases not matched to a gene: 0. The CDR3 DNA reads as TGTGCCAGCAGTGACAGGGGGCATGGCTACACCTTC. Translated, it gives CASSDRGHGYTF.

The chain uses TRBV10-1 and TRBJ1-6, with 7 positions matching TRBD1. CDR1 and CDR2 from the germline V gene are WNHNN and SYGVQD (reference sequence). Trimming at V came to 6 bases and at J to 7 bases, leaving 3 bases not matched to a gene. CDR3 size: 13 residues. CDR3 sequence (DNA): TGCGCCAGCAGGGGGACAGCGAATTCACCCCTCCACTTT. It specifies CASRGTANSPLHF.

This chain joins TRBV2 and TRBJ2-1; 7 nucleotides align to TRBD2. The J segment lost 7 bases and the V segment lost 4 bases, leaving 13 bases of the junction unmatched. The germline gives CDR1 SNHLY, CDR2 FYNNEI. This CDR3 region has 16 residues. This chain's CDR3 is CASSVIASGPFNEQFF. The CDR3 DNA is TGTGCCAGCAGTGTTATCGCTAGCGGACCCTTTAATGAGCAGTTCTTC.

The V and J genes are TRBV12-3 or TRBV12-4 and TRBJ1-3, with D unclear. The ends were cut back, 6 bases at V and 5 bases at J, with 8 bases in the middle. The CDR3 has 12 residues. As DNA, the CDR3 is TGTGCCAGCAGCACAGTGCGAAACACCATATATTTT. Translation: CASSTVRNTIYF.

This chain links TRBV28 with TRBJ2-2, with 12 bases that match TRBD2. This CDR3 spans 16 amino acids. V shed 5 bases, J shed 2 bases, and the junction held 3 bases outside the gene matches. Looked up from germline, CDR1 is MDHEN and CDR2 is SYDVKM. CDR3 region: CASSLLAGGNTGELFF. The CDR3, as DNA: TGTGCCAGCAGTCTACTAGCGGGGGGTAACACCGGGGAGCTGTTTTTT.

V is TRBV7-9 and J is TRBJ2-3, with 12 bases lining up with TRBD2. V gave up 0 bases and J gave up 5 bases; unmatched junction bases: 12. Germline V gene lookup returns CDR1 SEHNR and CDR2 FQNEAQ (reference sequence). This CDR3 is 19 amino acids long. The DNA of the CDR3 is TGTGCCAGCAGCTTAGCCCTCGGGCTAGCGGGGGGGCAAAGAGATACGCAGTATTTT. Translation: CASSLALGLAGGQRDTQYF. The variable domain in full, with the rest retrieved from reference TRBV7-9 and TRBJ2-3, is DTGVSQNPRHKITKRGQNVTFRCDPISEHNRLYWYRQTLGQGPEFLTYFQNEAQLEKSRLLSDRFSAERPKGSFSTLEIQRTEQGDSAMYLCASSLALGLAGGQRDTQYFGPGTRLTVL.

The chain recombines TRBV14 with TRBJ2-7; D not resolved. The CDR3 totals 12 residues. Germline CDR1 is SGHDN and CDR2 is FVKESK. The V end lost 3 bases, the J end lost 3 bases, and 6 bases lay between the germline ends. The CDR3 loop is CASSQSLYEQYF. The CDR3 DNA is TGTGCCAGCAGCCAGAGCCTCTACGAGCAGTACTTC.